Reported below is one TCR beta chain. The antigen remains unidentified. This record belongs to a study of graft-versus-host responses after intestinal transplantation. Study information: Transplants given to recipients were multivisceral, liver-intestinal, or isolated intestinal. Study-level findings and limits: Levels of circulating GvH clones at their peak were associated with early post-transplant HvG declines.

CDR1 SGHNT and CDR2 YYREEE come from the germline V gene (reference sequence). CDR3 size: 14 residues. Losses at the gene ends were 4 bases for V and 3 bases for J; bases not matched to a gene: 3. Produced via immunoSEQ multiplex PCR; TCRdb's table is partial and in-frame only. The data hold 24,000 or so clones, with around 80% observed a single time. The receptor comes from a human donor who was the organ donor for an intestinal transplant. The sample consisted of unstimulated CD8+ T cells sorted from spleen or lymph node cells, taken before transplant. The chain employs TRBV5-4 and TRBJ2-7, with TRBD2 identical over 11 bases. The DNA for the CDR3 is TGTGCCAGCAGCCTCGGGACTAGCGGCTACGAGCAGTACTTC. Residues: CASSLGTSGYEQYF. Variable domain in full (rest from reference TRBV5-4 and TRBJ2-7): ETGVTQSPTHLIKTRGQQVTLRCSSQSGHNTVSWYQQALGQGPQFIFQYYREEENGRGNFPPRFSGLQFPNYSSELNVNALELDDSALYLCASSLGTSGYEQYFGPGTRLTVT.